A selection of T cell receptor beta chains follows, all from one sample in a study of response to subunit inactivated influenza vaccine. Each CDR3 protein is one row after TCRdb ran MiXCR on the RT-PCR reads. The data contain 500,000 or so distinct CDR3 sequences, approximately 10% of them singletons. The sample consisted of PBMCs from blood, taken roughly 48 days after vaccination. The receptor set was obtained from a man aged 50 to 59 who received an inactivated influenza vaccine. Each CDR3 is given with its conserved first and last residue. The D gene is left open where the match is weak. Clone size is not always given. Where it is, it says once, few, many or a class for expanded clones.

TRBJ2-1 TRBV7-8 TRBD1 few TGTGCCAGCAGCTCCCCAATTACTGGGACAGGGTCCAATGAGCAGTTCTTC CASSSPITGTGSNEQFF
TRBJ2-1 TRBV28 TRBD2 few TGTGCCAGCAGACTAGCGGGAGGGCCTGGGTCCTACAATGAGCAGTTCTTC CASRLAGGPGSYNEQFF
TRBJ2-2 TRBV24-1 - few TGTGCCACCAGTGATTTTACTATGGGGCAGGGCACCGGGGAGCTGTTTTTT CATSDFTMGQGTGELFF
TRBJ1-3 TRBV10-3 - - TGTGCCATCAGTAACCTTGGCGGCTCTGGAAACACCATATATTTT CAISNLGGSGNTIYF
TRBJ2-6 TRBV6-2/TRBV6-3 - few TGTGCCAGCACTCGGGACGCCGACTCTGGGGCCAACGTCCTGACTTTC CASTRDADSGANVLTF
TRBJ2-1 TRBV29-1 - many TGCAGCGTTGGGGGGCCAGAGACCTACAATGAGCAGTTCTTC CSVGGPETYNEQFF
TRBJ2-3 TRBV10-3 TRBD2 many TGTGCCGCGCGGGAGGGAGATACGCAGTATTTT CAAREGDTQYF
TRBJ1-2 TRBV5-6 - many TGTGCCAGCAGCTTGGGATCGGCTATCTATGGCTACACCTTC CASSLGSAIYGYTF
TRBJ2-1 TRBV7-6 - - TGTGCCAGCAGCTTAGCGAGCTCAGGGGGGGGAATGAATGAGCAGTTCTTC CASSLASSGGGMNEQFF
TRBJ1-6 TRBV7-6 TRBD1 many TGTGCCAGCAGCTTAGCGTTTGGACAGGGGAATTCACCCCTCCACTTT CASSLAFGQGNSPLHF
TRBJ2-1 TRBV29-1 - many TGCAGCGTTGGAGGGAGCTCCTACAATGAGCAGTTCTTC CSVGGSSYNEQFF
TRBJ2-7 TRBV20-1 TRBD1 few TGCAGTGCTATTTCGGGACAGGGGATCAGCGAGCAGTACTTC CSAISGQGISEQYF
TRBJ2-1 TRBV11-2 - few TGTGCCAGCAGCTTAGATCTCGGAGGGGTCAATGAGCAGTTCTTC CASSLDLGGVNEQFF
TRBJ1-1 TRBV12-3/TRBV12-4 - - TGTGCCAGCAGTTTACGGAGCGCTGAAGCTTTCTTT CASSLRSAEAFF
TRBJ2-5 TRBV28 - many TGTGCCAGTACAGAAGGGGCGGGTAGAGAGACCCAGTACTTC CASTEGAGRETQYF
TRBJ2-7 TRBV5-1 TRBD1 few TGCGCCAGCAGCCCCACAGGGGCAGACTACGAGCAGTACTTC CASSPTGADYEQYF
TRBJ2-7 TRBV6-5 - - TGTGCCAGCAGTTACGAGTCCCGCTCCTACGAGCAGTACTTC CASSYESRSYEQYF
TRBJ2-5 TRBV20-1 - few TGCAGTGCTCAACCGGGGGAGACCCAGTACTTC CSAQPGETQYF
TRBJ2-1 TRBV10-3 TRBD1 few TGTGCCATCAGTGAACGGGACAGGGATGTGAATGAGCAGTTCTTC CAISERDRDVNEQFF
TRBJ2-3 TRBV6-5 TRBD1 few TGTGCCAGCAGTTCTGGACAGGGGAGGACAGATACGCAGTATTTT CASSSGQGRTDTQYF